A single sample is the source of the 21 T cell receptor beta chains below, sequenced in a study of response to subunit inactivated influenza vaccine. TCRdb used MiXCR to reprocess the RT-PCR reads, holding one entry per CDR3 protein. The sample yields hundreds of thousands of distinct CDR3 sequences, 15% to 18% seen once. The sequenced sample was PBMCs from blood, obtained 11 to 12 days after vaccination. These receptors were obtained from a man between 50 and 59 years old who received an inactivated influenza vaccine.

The chain joins TRBV6-2 or TRBV6-3 to TRBJ2-1, with 8 bases matching TRBD1. Germline V gene lookup returns CDR1 MNHEY and CDR2 SVGEGT. The J segment lost 9 bases and the V segment lost 5 bases, leaving 0 bases of the junction unmatched. The CDR3 has 11 amino acids. Here the CDR3 DNA reads TGTGCCAGCAGTCAGGGGGCTGAGCAGTTCTTC. Amino acid sequence: CASSQGAEQFF.

The chain couples TRBV5-6 to TRBJ2-3; TRBD1 matches 9 bases. The V and J ends lost 3 bases and 2 bases, in that order; junction bases with no gene match: 10. CDR3 size: 17 residues. CDR1 is SGHDT, CDR2 YYEEEE, per germline. The DNA for the CDR3 is TGTGCCAGCAGCTCGTTACCACAGGGGGCTAACACAGATACGCAGTATTTT. Encoded protein: CASSSLPQGANTDTQYF. The whole variable domain, filled in from reference TRBV5-6 and TRBJ2-3, reads DAGVTQSPTHLIKTRGQQVTLRCSPKSGHDTVSWYQQALGQGPQFIFQYYEEEERQRGNFPDRFSGHQFPNYSSELNVNALLLGDSALYLCASSSLPQGANTDTQYFGPGTRLTVL.

There are a few counts of this clonotype. The chain has TRBV12-3 or TRBV12-4 and TRBJ2-5; 10 nucleotides align to TRBD2. CDR3 size: 13 residues. After removal of 5 bases from V and 6 bases from J, the junction contained 3 bases not matched to a gene. CDR3 residues: CASSSGGAQTQYF. CDR3 nucleotide sequence: TGTGCCAGCAGTAGCGGGGGGGCCCAGACCCAGTACTTC.

This clonotype was picked up a small number of times. The chain recombines TRBV24-1 with TRBJ2-5; no firm D call. The CDR3 covers 16 residues. The germline V gene encodes CDR1 KGHDR and CDR2 SFDVKD. V was shortened by 4 bases and J by 5 bases, with 19 bases between the two germline ends. The CDR3 spells CATSDSRTEIAETQYF. The DNA for the CDR3 is TGTGCCACCAGTGACTCTCGGACGGAAATCGCGGAGACCCAGTACTTC.

The genes are TRBV30 and TRBJ1-1, with D tentatively TRBD1 (5 bases). V lost 1 base to trimming and J lost 8 bases, with 11 bases between them. CDR3 length: 12 amino acids. Germline values: CDR1 GTSNPN, CDR2 SVGIG (reference sequence). The CDR3: CAWSAGFSEAFF. The CDR3 region has the DNA TGTGCCTGGAGTGCAGGGTTTTCCGAAGCTTTCTTT. The variable domain in full, with the rest retrieved from reference TRBV30 and TRBJ1-1, is SQTIHQWPATLVQPVGSPLSLECTVEGTSNPNLYWYRQAAGRGLQLLFYSVGIGQISSEVPQNLSASRPQDRQFILSSKKLLLSDSGFYLCAWSAGFSEAFFGQGTRLTVV.

In this sample, this clonotype turned up a few times. The J gene is TRBJ1-1, the V gene TRBV25-1; D might be TRBD1 (5 bases). V lost 10 bases to trimming and J lost 0 bases, with 30 bases between them. The germline V gene has CDR1 MGHDK and CDR2 SYGVNS. This CDR3 spans 19 amino acids. CDR3 coding DNA: TGTGCCACGCGCGGAGGGCCAGGGTACGGACTACAAATGAACACTGAAGCTTTCTTT. Translated: CATRGGPGYGLQMNTEAFF.

The chain carries TRBV6-2 or TRBV6-3 and TRBJ2-1; D may be TRBD2 (6 bases). The CDR3 length is 15 residues. CDR1 is MNHEY and CDR2 is SVGEGT in the germline V gene. Trimming stripped 6 bases from V and 4 bases from J, with 16 bases between. CDR3 amino acids: CASRIRDGGYNEQFF. The CDR3, as DNA: TGTGCCAGCAGAATACGGGACGGGGGTTACAATGAGCAGTTCTTC.

J is TRBJ2-2 and V is TRBV12-3 or TRBV12-4; tentatively, D is TRBD2 (6 bases). The V end was cut by 5 bases, the J end by 5 bases, with 12 bases between. The CDR3 is 14 residues long. CDR3 sequence reads: CASSPAGRTGELFF. CDR3 sequence (DNA): TGTGCCAGCAGTCCCGCAGGGAGGACCGGGGAGCTGTTTTTT.

The J gene is TRBJ2-5, the V gene TRBV7-2; possibly TRBD2 for D (5 bases). The CDR3 runs to 13 residues. V dropped 4 bases and J dropped 4 bases, with 10 bases sitting between them. Germline values: CDR1 SGHTA, CDR2 FQGNSA. The CDR3 sequence is CASSSNRGETQYF. The CDR3, as DNA: TGTGCCAGCAGCTCTAACCGGGGAGAGACCCAGTACTTC.

This clonotype occurred a few times. The CDR3 DNA reads as TGCGCCAGCAGCTCAGGATCAGATGAAGAGACCCAGTACTTC. Translated, it gives CASSSGSDEETQYF. The rearrangement joins TRBV5-1 to TRBJ2-5; D not certain. CDR1 SGHRS and CDR2 YFSETQ come from the germline V gene. Trimming pared 3 bases from V and 3 bases from J, leaving 12 bases between. The length of the CDR3 is 14 residues.

The gene calls are TRBV28 and TRBJ2-2; 11 bases match TRBD1. Losses at the gene ends were 4 bases for V and 0 bases for J; bases not matched to a gene: 10. Germline V gene sequence: CDR1 MDHEN, CDR2 SYDVKM. This CDR3 has 19 residues. CDR3 DNA: TGTGCCAGCAGTTACTGGACAGGGGGCTTAGGGCCGAACACCGGGGAGCTGTTTTTT. Amino acids: CASSYWTGGLGPNTGELFF.

This clonotype was detected only a few times. The CDR3 DNA is TGTGCCAGCAGCCCGATAGCCCAGAACAGATACGAGCAGTACTTC. Encoded protein: CASSPIAQNRYEQYF. The V gene is TRBV7-2, the J gene TRBJ2-7, with D unclear. V gave up 5 bases and J gave up 4 bases, with 18 bases separating them. Per the germline V gene, CDR1 is SGHTA and CDR2 is FQGNSA. The CDR3 loop spans 15 amino acids.

This clonotype has just a few counts. The chain carries TRBV12-3 or TRBV12-4 and TRBJ1-1, with TRBD1 matching over 7 bases. This CDR3 spans 15 amino acids. V lost 3 bases to trimming and J lost 0 bases; unmatched junction nucleotides: 4. Here the CDR3 DNA reads TGTGCCAGCAGTTTCGGGACAGCCCTGAACACTGAAGCTTTCTTT. It encodes CASSFGTALNTEAFF.

The table lists this clonotype with a few counts. The chain carries TRBV12-3 or TRBV12-4 and TRBJ1-2; weak D call: TRBD1 (6 bases). The CDR3 is 13 residues long. The V gene lost 4 bases and the J gene lost 3 bases, with 9 bases spanning the gap. In DNA form, the CDR3 reads TGTGCCAGCAGTTCGGCAGGGGACTATGGCTACACCTTC. Its protein product is CASSSAGDYGYTF.

This clonotype was observed at least ten times. This chain joins TRBV28 and TRBJ2-3; D not resolved. Between the trimmed V and J ends, which lost 6 bases and 6 bases, there was a span of 13 bases. CDR3 length: 13 residues. Per the germline V gene, CDR1 is MDHEN and CDR2 is SYDVKM. In DNA form, the CDR3 reads TGTGCCAGCAGCACGACCGCATATGATACGCAGTATTTT. Amino acid sequence: CASSTTAYDTQYF.

The rearrangement links TRBV28 to TRBJ2-3; weak D call: TRBD2 (6 bases). The CDR3 runs 17 residues. V lost 3 bases to trimming and J lost 0 bases, with 16 bases between them. Germline CDR1 is MDHEN and CDR2 is SYDVKM. The CDR3 sequence: CASSLPAYGSSTDTQYF. The CDR3 bases are TGTGCCAGCAGTTTGCCCGCTTACGGGAGTAGCACAGATACGCAGTATTTT.

This clonotype has more than one count but fewer than ten. The chain carries TRBV10-3 and TRBJ2-6; the match to TRBD1 covers 7 bases. CDR1 is ENHRY, CDR2 SYGVKD, per germline. The CDR3 has 17 residues. V was pared by 2 bases and J by 1 base, with 5 bases of the junction left unmatched. The CDR3 here is CAISEGTVLSGANVLTF. The CDR3 nucleotides are TGTGCCATCAGTGAGGGGACAGTACTTTCTGGGGCCAACGTCCTGACTTTC.

Only a few counts were recorded for this clonotype. This chain uses TRBV5-6 with TRBJ2-5, with D unresolved. There are 13 residues in the CDR3. Germline V lookup: CDR1 SGHDT, CDR2 YYEEEE. V lost 9 bases and J lost 1, with 13 bases in between. In nucleotides, the CDR3 is TGTGCCACCAAGGCACGTAGCCAAGAGACCCAGTACTTC. This codes for CATKARSQETQYF.

This clonotype was picked up many times. This chain's CDR3 is CSVLGQTNEKLFF. The CDR3 bases are TGCAGCGTGCTGGGACAGACTAATGAAAAACTGTTTTTT. V is TRBV29-1 and J is TRBJ1-4; 7 bases are shared with TRBD1. CDR3 size: 13 residues. Germline assignment: CDR1 SQVTM and CDR2 ANQGSEA. V lost 6 bases, J lost 2 bases, and 3 bases stayed unmatched.

This clonotype came up a few times. The chain recombines TRBV28 with TRBJ2-7; 8 positions match TRBD1. The CDR3 consists of 15 residues. From germline, CDR1 is MDHEN and CDR2 SYDVKM. V dropped 5 bases and J dropped 5; count of bases not matched to a gene: 11. CDR3 sequence (DNA): TGTGCCAGCAGTATCATAGGACAGGGAGTGGACGAGCAGTACTTC. Translating it yields CASSIIGQGVDEQYF.

This clonotype was observed many times. The chain recombines TRBV28 with TRBJ2-7; D remains unclear. CDR1 is MDHEN, CDR2 SYDVKM, per germline. This CDR3 has 12 residues. Trimming removed 3 bases at V and 7 bases at J, with 10 bases between. CDR3 in DNA: TGTGCCAGCAGTTTCCCCCTGGGAGAGCAGTACTTC. Protein sequence: CASSFPLGEQYF.